This T cell receptor beta chain was sequenced for a study of cytomegalovirus exposure and HLA in healthy donors. V lost 4 bases to trimming and J lost 0 bases; unmatched junction nucleotides: 6. Germline V gene lookup returns CDR1 SEHNR and CDR2 FQNEAQ (reference sequence). This CDR3 is built from 16 residues. The PCR employed 60 Vbeta primers together with 13 Jbeta primers. Profiling relied on immunoSEQ multiplex PCR, and the TCRdb table lists in-frame clones only, not all of them. The table lists tens of thousands of clones, over 60% of them singletons. Whereas donors were nominally healthy upon sampling, unrecorded immune exposures were probable. General observations from the study: Altogether, 150 to 200 TCR beta chains were recorded as cytomegalovirus-associated. Among the sequence variants, a highly shared cluster was likely an artifact of sequencing.

Notes on this clone: Its specificity is unknown.

V usage is TRBV7-9 and J usage is TRBJ1-2; 9 nucleotides agree with TRBD1. The TCR originated in a male donor in good health and CMV-seronegative. Sequenced input: PBMCs. CDR3 sequence (DNA): TGTGCCAGCAGCTGGGACAGGGAGCCTCCTAACTATGGCTACACCTTC. Amino acids: CASSWDREPPNYGYTF.